This passage covers 23 T cell receptor beta chains from one sample sequenced in a study of T cell responses to AZD1222 COVID-19 vaccine. Sequenced by immunoSEQ multiplex PCR; TCRdb stores in-frame clones only, minus some. The table shows about 150,000 clones, with about nine tenths occurring only once. The sample was peripheral blood, taken on day 0 of AZD1222 vaccination. All receptors come from an adult in good health.

The chain joins TRBV10-3 to TRBJ2-1; 12 bases match TRBD2. Germline CDR1 is ENHRY and CDR2 is SYGVKD. The trim removed 7 bases at V and 8 bases at J, leaving 6 bases unmatched. CDR3 length: 14 amino acids. The CDR3 DNA reads TGTGCCATCACTCGACTAGCGGGAGAGGATGAGCAGTTCTTC. Residues: CAITRLAGEDEQFF.

Notes on this clone: At one end, the junction sequence differs from germline, possibly due to a read error. The CDR3 loop is CASSLGGLAGKGEQFF. The CDR3 region has the DNA TGTGCTAGCAGCTTAGGTGGACTAGCGGGGAAGGGTGAGCAGTTCTTC. This sequence joins TRBV7-7 and TRBJ2-1; 12 bases match TRBD2. Germline assignment: CDR1 SSHAT and CDR2 FNYEAQ (reference sequence). The CDR3 has 16 residues.

Only one count was recorded for this clone. This chain joins TRBV7-2 and TRBJ2-7; no definite D call. Germline V CDR1 and CDR2: SGHTA, FQGNSA. V lost 7 bases and J 2 bases, leaving 15 bases between the germline ends. This CDR3 spans 14 amino acids. The CDR3 protein is CASTIGNPPYEQYF. Here the CDR3 DNA reads TGTGCCAGCACAATCGGCAACCCCCCCTACGAGCAGTACTTC.

The rearrangement uses TRBV5-1 and TRBJ2-7; TRBD2 agrees at 12 bases. From germline, CDR1 is SGHRS and CDR2 YFSETQ. After removal of 3 bases from V and 4 bases from J, the junction contained 14 bases not matched to a gene. CDR3 length equals 18 residues. CDR3 protein: CASSSPGLAGTAGYEQYF. The CDR3, as DNA: TGCGCCAGCAGCTCCCCAGGACTAGCGGGGACGGCCGGGTACGAGCAGTACTTC.

The chain employs TRBV28 and TRBJ2-7; D is uncertain. From germline, CDR1 is MDHEN and CDR2 SYDVKM. V dropped 1 base and J dropped 3 bases, with 7 bases sitting between them. CDR3 length: 13 amino acids. The chain's CDR3 is CASSLLTYYEQYF. CDR3 DNA: TGTGCCAGCAGTTTATTGACATACTACGAGCAGTACTTC.

This chain connects TRBV30 to TRBJ2-7; D remains unclear. This CDR3 is built from 12 residues. Germline values: CDR1 GTSNPN, CDR2 SVGIG (reference sequence). The V end lost 4 bases, the J end lost 2 bases, and 9 bases lay between the germline ends. The CDR3 sequence: CAWNNKAYEQYF. CDR3 coding DNA: TGTGCCTGGAATAACAAGGCCTACGAGCAGTACTTC.

The chain has TRBV21-1 and TRBJ1-1; the table's TRBD1 call for D was not verified on the DNA. TRBV21-1 is designated a pseudogene. This CDR3 comprises 18 residues. The CDR3 DNA follows: TGTGCCAGCAGCAACGTACGTTCACAGGGGGCCGGGAACACTGAAGCTTTCTTT. It codes for CASSNVRSQGAGNTEAFF.

The DNA of the CDR3 is TGCGCCAGCAGCCCGGATTTCCCCGGGTCGAGCTCCTATAATTCACCCCTCCACTTT. It specifies CASSPDFPGSSSYNSPLHF. The chain is built from TRBV5-1 and TRBJ1-6; D unclear. Germline-derived CDR1 and CDR2 are SGHRS and YFSETQ. The CDR3 length is 19 residues. The V end was cut by 4 bases, the J end by 0 bases, with 20 bases between.

V and J are TRBV7-2 and TRBJ2-3; 15 bases are shared with TRBD2. V dropped 4 bases and J dropped 14; count of bases not matched to a gene: 10. The germline gives CDR1 SGHTA, CDR2 FQGNSA. CDR3 length equals 15 residues. The CDR3 spells CASSSTGTSGRFPYF. As DNA, the CDR3 is TGTGCCAGCAGCTCTACCGGGACTAGCGGGAGGTTTCCGTATTTT.

The chain is built from TRBV11-3 and TRBJ2-1; possibly TRBD1 for D (6 bases). CDR1 and CDR2 from the germline V gene are SGHNT and YENEEA. The ends were cut back, 11 bases at V and 7 bases at J, with 18 bases in the middle. There are 13 residues in the CDR3. The CDR3 DNA reads TGTGCCTCGCTCAAGGGGGAGTCGAATGAGCAGTTCTTC. It translates to CASLKGESNEQFF.

This clone was counted a single time. The chain uses TRBV9 and TRBJ2-5, with D maybe TRBD1 (6 bases). The V and J ends lost 4 bases and 0 bases respectively, with 10 bases between them. The CDR3 has 14 residues. Germline V gene lookup returns CDR1 SGDLS and CDR2 YYNGEE. The CDR3 here is CASSPTGYQETQYF. CDR3 sequence (DNA): TGTGCCAGCAGCCCAACAGGGTACCAAGAGACCCAGTACTTC.

This chain uses TRBV7-2 with TRBJ1-5, with D tentatively TRBD1 (6 bases). The germline V gene has CDR1 SGHTA and CDR2 FQGNSA. The V gene lost 3 bases and the J gene lost 5 bases, with 11 bases spanning the gap. The CDR3 length is 14 residues. The CDR3 is CASSFWGADQPQHF. For the CDR3, the DNA is TGTGCCAGCAGCTTTTGGGGGGCAGATCAGCCCCAGCATTTT.

The rearrangement joins TRBV24-1 to TRBJ2-3; 8 positions match TRBD2. This CDR3 spans 17 amino acids. Germline values: CDR1 KGHDR, CDR2 SFDVKD. J was trimmed by 5 bases and V by 4 bases; bases with no gene match: 13. CDR3 residues: CATSDPRGAGAVDTQYF. CDR3 coding DNA: TGTGCCACCAGTGACCCCCGGGGAGCGGGAGCAGTAGATACGCAGTATTTT.

The CDR3 nucleotides read TGTGCCAGCAGCTTTCGGGGGGGAGACACTGAAGCTTTCTTT. Its translation is CASSFRGGDTEAFF. The chain has TRBV11-2 and TRBJ1-1; D perhaps matches TRBD1 (5 bases). Deletions cut 3 bases from V and 3 bases from J, with 11 bases between. The CDR3 extends over 14 amino acids. The germline CDR1 and CDR2 sequences are SGHAT and FQNNGV.

This chain uses TRBV5-4 with TRBJ2-3; 11 nucleotides match TRBD2. CDR1 is SGHNT and CDR2 is YYREEE in the germline V gene (reference sequence). The CDR3 consists of 15 residues. The junction had 4 bases not matched to a gene; V was cut back by 4 bases and J by 3 bases. The CDR3 region is CASSLRLAGTDTQYF. As DNA, the CDR3 is TGTGCCAGCAGCCTCCGACTAGCGGGGACAGATACGCAGTATTTT.

The chain uses TRBV9 and TRBJ2-2; D is perhaps TRBD1 or TRBD2 (5 bases each). The CDR3 has 15 amino acids. V lost 2 bases, J lost 9 bases, and 17 bases lay in between. Germline values: CDR1 SGDLS, CDR2 YYNGEE. The CDR3 coding sequence is TGTGCCAGCAGCGTCCGGGACCAAGGTCCGCGGGAGCTGTTTTTT. Encoded protein: CASSVRDQGPRELFF.

This sequence joins TRBV4-3 and TRBJ2-2; TRBD1 agrees at 9 bases. CDR1 and CDR2 (germline): LGHNA, YSLEER. With V trimmed by 1 base and J by 5 bases, 11 bases remained unmatched. The CDR3 has 18 amino acids. CDR3 in amino acids: CASSQVILGQGRTGELFF. The CDR3 nucleotides are TGCGCCAGCAGCCAAGTGATTCTGGGACAGGGAAGGACCGGGGAGCTGTTTTTT.

The gene calls are TRBV4-2 and TRBJ2-1; 9 bases match TRBD1. Germline V CDR1 and CDR2: LGHNA, YNFKEQ. The CDR3 totals 15 residues. J gave up 7 bases and V 4 bases, and 8 bases lay outside the gene matches. CDR3 nucleotides: TGTGCCAGCAGCCCCCCCCCACAGGGGGCGAATGAGCAGTTCTTC. Translating it yields CASSPPPQGANEQFF.

The CDR3 DNA is TGCGCCAGCAGCCTCTCTAGCGGGGGAGATACGCAGTATTTT. Protein: CASSLSSGGDTQYF. The rearrangement joins TRBV5-1 to TRBJ2-3; TRBD2 agrees at 10 bases. CDR1 and CDR2 (germline): SGHRS, YFSETQ. J gave up 5 bases and V 4 bases, and 4 bases lay outside the gene matches. CDR3 length equals 14 residues.

This clone was seen once. This chain joins TRBV5-4 and TRBJ2-3, with 9 positions matching TRBD1. This CDR3 spans 16 amino acids. Germline V CDR1 and CDR2: SGHNT, YYREEE (reference sequence). After removal of 0 bases from V and 4 bases from J, the junction contained 6 bases not matched to a gene. CDR3 sequence reads: CASSLAGTGTADTQYF. The CDR3 coding sequence is TGTGCCAGCAGCTTGGCGGGGACAGGGACGGCAGATACGCAGTATTTT.

This clone was recorded only once. The chain uses TRBV3-1 (or the pseudogene TRBV3-2) and TRBJ2-5; D is possibly TRBD1 (5 bases). The CDR3 extends over 13 amino acids. Germline V gene lookup returns CDR1 LGHDT and CDR2 YNNKEL (reference sequence). Between the trimmed V and J ends, which lost 4 bases and 7 bases, there was a span of 13 bases. The CDR3 loop is CASSPNPTGTQYF. Written as DNA, the CDR3 is TGTGCCAGCAGCCCGAACCCCACAGGGACCCAGTACTTC.

This clone was seen just once. The chain links TRBV5-1 to TRBJ2-5; D uncertain. Trimming cost V 0 bases and J 7 bases, with 13 bases left between them. The CDR3 extends over 14 amino acids. The germline gives CDR1 SGHRS, CDR2 YFSETQ. The CDR3: CASSLDSPVGTQYF. CDR3 bases: TGCGCCAGCAGCTTGGACAGCCCCGTAGGGACCCAGTACTTC.

The chain is built from TRBV9 and TRBJ2-1; the match to TRBD2 covers 9 bases. Germline CDR1 is SGDLS and CDR2 is YYNGEE. The trim removed 0 bases at V and 7 bases at J, leaving 8 bases unmatched. The CDR3 sequence is 16 residues long. CDR3 residues: CASSVGGSGSWNEQFF. The DNA for the CDR3 is TGTGCCAGCAGCGTAGGAGGTAGCGGGAGCTGGAATGAGCAGTTCTTC.